This TCR beta chain was sequenced during a study of post-analysis software for immune sequencing data. Regarding this clonotype: Its specificity is not known.

Looked up from germline, CDR1 is LGHNA and CDR2 is YSLEER. The CDR3 totals 16 residues. The ends were cut back, 0 bases at V and 5 bases at J, with 16 bases in the middle. TCR beta cDNA libraries included unique molecular identifiers. TCRdb itself ran the PCR reads through MiXCR, one entry per CDR3 protein. This table holds hundreds of thousands of distinct CDR3 sequences, less than 35% found once. Findings and limits, study-wide: Controls had lower frequencies than patients of four or five TRBV segments, which included TRBV5-6, TRBV5-1 and TRBV20-1. Strong same-batch co-clustering of samples appeared with F measure clustering. In multiple sclerosis, normalized Chao1 diversity was significantly below that of controls.

This chain uses TRBV4-3 with TRBJ2-5; D gene unclear. Sequenced material: blood. This TCR was recovered from a girl aged 10 to 17 with multiple sclerosis. The CDR3 protein is CASSQDRVSVGETQYF. Written as DNA, the CDR3 is TGCGCCAGCAGCCAAGATCGGGTTTCCGTGGGGGAGACCCAGTACTTC.